This T cell receptor (beta chain) was documented in a study of neurological immune-mediated disorders. Turning to the study itself: Relapsing-remitting disease affected 31, and secondary progressive 3, of around 34 multiple sclerosis patients. Findings of the study overall: No CDR3 amino acid sequences were shared by expanded clones across subjects, suggesting private repertoires in all groups.

The CDR3 runs 13 residues. Trimming pared 3 bases from V and 0 bases from J, leaving 6 bases between. CDR1 and CDR2 from the germline V gene are MGHDK and SYGVNS. The cDNA came from 5'RACE with 10-nucleotide random UMIs. TCRdb redid the calling of the 5' RACE reads with MiXCR, one entry per CDR3 protein. The repertoire holds about 78,000 distinct CDR3 sequences, with less than 5.5% as singletons. Details on this clonotype: What it recognizes is unknown.

The source of this sequence is a woman aged 25 to 45 with multiple sclerosis. The V gene is TRBV25-1, the J gene TRBJ2-7, with a possible D match to TRBD1 (5 bases). The sample comprised PBMCs. This CDR3 is CASSDDSSYEQYF. The DNA of the CDR3 is TGTGCCAGCAGTGACGACAGCTCCTACGAGCAGTACTTC.